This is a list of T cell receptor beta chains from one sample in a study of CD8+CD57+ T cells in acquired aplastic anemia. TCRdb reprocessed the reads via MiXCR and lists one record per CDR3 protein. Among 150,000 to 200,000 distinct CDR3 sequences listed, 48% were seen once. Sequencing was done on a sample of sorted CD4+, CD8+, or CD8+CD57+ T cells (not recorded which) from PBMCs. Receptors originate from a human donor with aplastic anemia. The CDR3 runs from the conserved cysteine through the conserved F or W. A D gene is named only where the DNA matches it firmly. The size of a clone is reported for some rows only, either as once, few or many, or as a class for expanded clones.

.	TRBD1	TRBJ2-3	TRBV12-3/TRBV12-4	TGTGCCAGCGGCAAAGACAGGGGGCGCTTAACAGATACGCAGTATTTT	CASGKDRGRLTDTQYF
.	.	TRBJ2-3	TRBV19	TGTGCCAGTAGTAATGGGTTAGGGGCGGATACGCAGTATTTT	CASSNGLGADTQYF
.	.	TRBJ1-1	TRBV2	TGTGCCAGCAGTGAGGACTTGCCCACTGAAGCTTTCTTT	CASSEDLPTEAFF
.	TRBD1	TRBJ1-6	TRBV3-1	TGTGCCAGCAGCCAGCGGGGGACAGATAATTCACCCCTCCACTTT	CASSQRGTDNSPLHF
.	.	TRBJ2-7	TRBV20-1	TGCAGTGCTAGAGGCAGGGTGTTATACGAGCAGTACTTC	CSARGRVLYEQYF
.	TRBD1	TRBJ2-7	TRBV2	TGTGCCAGCAGTGCACCGGGACAGGGGGCCCACGAGCAGTACTTC	CASSAPGQGAHEQYF
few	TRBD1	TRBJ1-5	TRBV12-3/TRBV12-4	TGTGCCAGCAATGGCGGGGGGGGAGGGGGCAAGGATCAGCCCCAGCATTTT	CASNGGGGGGKDQPQHF
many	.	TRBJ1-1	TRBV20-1	TGCAGTGCTGATTCTAGGGTAAACACTGAAGCTTTCTTT	CSADSRVNTEAFF
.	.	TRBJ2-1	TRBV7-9	TGTCTCAGTAGCGCCGCGCCCTACAATGAGCAGTTCTTC	CLSSAAPYNEQFF
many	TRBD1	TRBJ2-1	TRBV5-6	TGTGCCAGCAGCTCAAGCCTTAACAGGGGCTCCTACAATGAGCAGTTCTTC	CASSSSLNRGSYNEQFF
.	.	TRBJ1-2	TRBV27	TGTGCCAGCAGACTTACCGGTGGGCAGGGCTATGGCTACACCTTC	CASRLTGGQGYGYTF
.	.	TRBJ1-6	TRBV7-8	TGTGCCAGCAGCTTAGCTGGAGGTTGGGCACCCCTCCACTTT	CASSLAGGWAPLHF
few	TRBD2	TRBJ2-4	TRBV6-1	TGTGCCAGTGGACTAGCGGGACCGGAAAACATTCAGTACTTC	CASGLAGPENIQYF
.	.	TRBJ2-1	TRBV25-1	TGTGCCGCAGGAGGCAGGTGGGGCCGGAATGAGCAGTTCTTC	CAAGGRWGRNEQFF
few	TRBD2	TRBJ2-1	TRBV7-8	TGTGCCAGTCTGGGACTAGCTGAACATGAGCAGTTCTTC	CASLGLAEHEQFF
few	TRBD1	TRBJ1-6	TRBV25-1	TGTGCCAGCAGTGGGGGGGACAGCGGGAATTCACCCCTCCACTTT	CASSGGDSGNSPLHF
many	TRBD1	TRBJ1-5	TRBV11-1	TGTGCCAGCAGCCAAGGGGGGGCAGGGGGAAGCAATCAGCCCCAGCATTTT	CASSQGGAGGSNQPQHF